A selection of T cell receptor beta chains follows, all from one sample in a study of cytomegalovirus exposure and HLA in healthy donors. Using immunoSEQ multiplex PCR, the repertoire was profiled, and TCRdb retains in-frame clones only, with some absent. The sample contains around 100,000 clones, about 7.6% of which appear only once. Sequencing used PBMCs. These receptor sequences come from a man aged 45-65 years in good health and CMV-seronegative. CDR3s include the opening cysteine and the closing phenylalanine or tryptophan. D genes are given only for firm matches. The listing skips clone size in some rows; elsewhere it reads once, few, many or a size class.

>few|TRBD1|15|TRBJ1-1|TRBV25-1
TGTGCCAGCAGTCGAGCCGGGACAGGGAACACTGAAGCTTTCTTT
CASSRAGTGNTEAFF
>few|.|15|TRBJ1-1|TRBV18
TGTGCCAGCTCACCGCGGGGGGGCATGAACACTGAAGCTTTCTTT
CASSPRGGMNTEAFF
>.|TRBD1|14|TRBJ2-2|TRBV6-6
TGTGCCAGCAGTTACCGACAGGGCAGCGGGGAGCTGTTTTTT
CASSYRQGSGELFF
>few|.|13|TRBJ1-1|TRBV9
TGTGCCAGCAGCAGGGGACTCCTTGAAATGGCTTTCTTT
CASSRGLLEMAFF
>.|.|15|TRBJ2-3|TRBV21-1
TGTGCCAGCGCCAAGGGGGACAGTTACACAGATACGCAGTATTTT
CASAKGDSYTDTQYF
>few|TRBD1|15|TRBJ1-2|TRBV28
TGTGCCAGCAGTTTGTCCGGGACAGGGGGCCATGGCTACACCTTC
CASSLSGTGGHGYTF
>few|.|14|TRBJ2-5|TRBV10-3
TGTGCCATCAGTGTGAACGGGTACCAAGAGACCCAGTACTTC
CAISVNGYQETQYF
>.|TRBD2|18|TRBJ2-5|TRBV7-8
TGTGCCAGCAGCTTAGTAGCGGGGGGCCTTTATAACCAAGAGACCCAGTACTTC
CASSLVAGGLYNQETQYF
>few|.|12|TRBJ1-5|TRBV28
TGTGCCAGCAGCGAAAGCGGTCAGCCCCAGCATTTT
CASSESGQPQHF
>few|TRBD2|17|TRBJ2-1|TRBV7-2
TGTGCCAGCAGCTTAGACGCTGGGACTAGCGGGAGCAATGAGCAGTTCTTC
CASSLDAGTSGSNEQFF
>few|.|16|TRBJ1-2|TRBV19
TGTGCCAGTAGTATTCAATACCCGGACAGTTTGGGTGGCTACACCTTC
CASSIQYPDSLGGYTF
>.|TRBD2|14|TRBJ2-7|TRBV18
TGTGCCAGCTCACCAGGGGTAGCGGGGGAAGAGCAGTACTTC
CASSPGVAGEEQYF
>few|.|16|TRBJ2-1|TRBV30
TGTGCCTGGAGTTCCCACTTGCCCTTCTCCTACAATGAGCAGTTCTTC
CAWSSHLPFSYNEQFF
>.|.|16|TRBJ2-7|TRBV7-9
TGTGCCAGCAGCTTAGCAACCGGGAGTGAAGGGGCCGAGCAGTACTTC
CASSLATGSEGAEQYF
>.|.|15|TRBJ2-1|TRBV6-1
TGTGCCAGCACCGTCAGGTTGAGCTCCTACAATGAGCAGTTCTTC
CASTVRLSSYNEQFF
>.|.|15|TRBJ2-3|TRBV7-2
TGTGCCAGCAGCCAATGGGGGGAGGACAAAGATACGCAGTATTTT
CASSQWGEDKDTQYF
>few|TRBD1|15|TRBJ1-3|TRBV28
TGTGCCAGCAGTTCCCGGCGACAGGGCGTACACACCATATATTTT
CASSSRRQGVHTIYF
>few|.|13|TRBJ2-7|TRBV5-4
TGTGCCAGCAGCTGGGGAGACTCCTACGAGCAGTACTTC
CASSWGDSYEQYF
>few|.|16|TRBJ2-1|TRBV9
TGTGCCAGCAGCGCGAGCGTCTCACTCGCCTACAATGAGCAGTTCTTC
CASSASVSLAYNEQFF
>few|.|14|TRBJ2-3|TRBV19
TGTGCCAGTAAGGTACCGGGAGTCACAGATACGCAGTATTTT
CASKVPGVTDTQYF
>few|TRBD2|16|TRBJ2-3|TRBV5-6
TGTGCCAGCAGCAAAGGACTAGCGGGAGTCGAGAATACGCAGTATTTT
CASSKGLAGVENTQYF
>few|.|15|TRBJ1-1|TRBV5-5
TGTGCCAGCAGGAAATTGGATGGGGAGGTCACTGAAGCTTTCTTT
CASRKLDGEVTEAFF
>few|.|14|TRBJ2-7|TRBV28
TGTGCCAGCAGTTTTGTATGGGCCTCCTACGAGCAGTACTTC
CASSFVWASYEQYF
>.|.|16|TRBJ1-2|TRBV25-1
TGTGCCAGCAGTGAAGAAAGGGGGTTAGCTAACTATGGCTACACCTTC
CASSEERGLANYGYTF
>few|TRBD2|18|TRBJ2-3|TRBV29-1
TGCAGCGTTGAGACTCATGGGACTAGCGGGGGGCGACGAGATACGCAGTATTTT
CSVETHGTSGGRRDTQYF
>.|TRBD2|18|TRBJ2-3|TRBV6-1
TGTGCCAGCAGTGACAAACTAGCGGGTTGGATAAGCACAGATACGCAGTATTTT
CASSDKLAGWISTDTQYF
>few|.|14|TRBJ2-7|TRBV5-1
TGCGCCAGCAGCCCGGCAAGGAGCTCCTACGAGCAGTACTTC
CASSPARSSYEQYF
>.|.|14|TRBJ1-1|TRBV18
TGTGCCAGCTCACCAATAGACTTGAACACTGAAGCTTTCTTT
CASSPIDLNTEAFF
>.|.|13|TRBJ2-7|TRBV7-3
TGTGCCAGCAGCTTAGGGAGAAACTACGAGCAGTACTTC
CASSLGRNYEQYF
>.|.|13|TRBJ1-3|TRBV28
TGTGCCAGCAGTTTATTGGCAGGAAACACCATATATTTT
CASSLLAGNTIYF
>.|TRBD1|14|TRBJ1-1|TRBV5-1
TGCGCCAGCAGCTTTAAGGGACAGCGCACTGAAGCTTTCTTT
CASSFKGQRTEAFF
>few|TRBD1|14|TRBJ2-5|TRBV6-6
TGTGCCAGCAGTTACAACAGGGGTCCGGAGACCCAGTACTTC
CASSYNRGPETQYF
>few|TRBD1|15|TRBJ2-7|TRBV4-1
TGCGCCAGCAGCCCTACCGGGACAGGAACCTACGAGCAGTACTTC
CASSPTGTGTYEQYF
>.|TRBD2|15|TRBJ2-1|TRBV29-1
TGCAGCGCCCCGGGACTAGCGGGAGCTCACAATGAGCAGTTCTTC
CSAPGLAGAHNEQFF
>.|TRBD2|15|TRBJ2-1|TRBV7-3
TGTGCCAGCAGCGCACTAGCGACTACCTACAATGAGCAGTTCTTC
CASSALATTYNEQFF
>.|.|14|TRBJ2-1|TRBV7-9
TGTGCCAGCAGCTCTACTGGCGGGATTAGTGAGCAGTTCTTC
CASSSTGGISEQFF
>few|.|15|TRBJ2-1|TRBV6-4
TGTGCCAGCAGTGAAACGCAGCTGAGGGGGAATGAGCAGTTCTTC
CASSETQLRGNEQFF
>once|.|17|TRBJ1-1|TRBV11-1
TGTGCCAGCAGCTCCCCCGATGCACTCCCCATGAACACTGAAGCTTTCTTT
CASSSPDALPMNTEAFF
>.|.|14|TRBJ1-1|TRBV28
TGTGCCAGCAGTTTTCCAGGGAGGGACACTGAAGCTTTCTTT
CASSFPGRDTEAFF
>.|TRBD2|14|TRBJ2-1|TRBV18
TGTGCCAGCTCACCACCGGCCGGGGGGAATGAGCAGTTCTTC
CASSPPAGGNEQFF
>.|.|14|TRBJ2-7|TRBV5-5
TGTGCCAGCAGCTTGGACAGAAGCTCCTACGAGCAGTACTTC
CASSLDRSSYEQYF
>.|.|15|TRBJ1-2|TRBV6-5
TGTGCCAGCAGCAGTGGGTCAGGCGCTAACTATGGCTACACCTTC
CASSSGSGANYGYTF
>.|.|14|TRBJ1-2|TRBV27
TGTGCCAGCAGTTCCCGGACACGGCCATCTGGCTACACCTTC
CASSSRTRPSGYTF
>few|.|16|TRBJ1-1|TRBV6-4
TGTGCCAGCATTCGCAGCGAAAAAGTTCCCAACACTGAAGCTTTCTTT
CASIRSEKVPNTEAFF
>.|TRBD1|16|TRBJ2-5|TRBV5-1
TGCGCCAGCAGCTTGTCCGGGACAGCGACCCAAGAGACCCAGTACTTC
CASSLSGTATQETQYF
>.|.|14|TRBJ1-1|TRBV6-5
TGTGCCAGCAGTACGGGTTCCGCAGTTACAGAAGCTTTCTTT
CASSTGSAVTEAFF
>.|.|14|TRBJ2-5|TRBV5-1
TGCGCCAGCCAAAGGGGAGCGGGTCGGGAGACCCAGTACTTC
CASQRGAGRETQYF
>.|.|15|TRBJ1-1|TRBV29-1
TGCAGCGTTTATCCCCGAGGTAACATGAACACTGAAGCTTTCTTT
CSVYPRGNMNTEAFF
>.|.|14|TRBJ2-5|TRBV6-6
TGTGCCACCGTACAGGGCCCCAGCATGGTGACCCAGTACTTC
CATVQGPSMVTQYF
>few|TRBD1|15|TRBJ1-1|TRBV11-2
TGTGCCAGCAGATATGCGGGACAGGGGGGTACTGAAGCTTTCTTT
CASRYAGQGGTEAFF
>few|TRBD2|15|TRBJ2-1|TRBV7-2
TGTGCCAGCAGCTTCCGGACTAGCGGCTACAATGAGCAGTTCTTC
CASSFRTSGYNEQFF
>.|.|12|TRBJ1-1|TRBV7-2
TGTGCCAGCTCCGGACAGTACACTGAAGCTTTCTTT
CASSGQYTEAFF
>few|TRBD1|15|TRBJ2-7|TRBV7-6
TGTGCCAGCAGCTCCGCGGGACAGGGGTCGGGAGAGCAGTACTTC
CASSSAGQGSGEQYF
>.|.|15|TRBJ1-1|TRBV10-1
TGCGCCAGCAGTGATAAAAGGGGCCTGAACACTGAAGCTTTCTTT
CASSDKRGLNTEAFF